This T cell receptor (beta chain) was captured by sequencing in a study of cytomegalovirus exposure and HLA in healthy donors. The length of the CDR3 is 15 residues. CDR1 is MNHNS and CDR2 is SASEGT in the germline V gene. The trim removed 7 bases at V and 4 bases at J, leaving 12 bases unmatched. On this clone itself: As yet, its antigen is unknown.

The primer mix had 60 Vbeta and 13 Jbeta primers. Data came from immunoSEQ multiplex PCR; TCRdb stores just in-frame clones and leaves some out. The table has approximately 150,000 clones, approximately 71% seen once. Overall study findings and caveats: Roughly uniform depth of sequencing across donors was assumed in presence/absence analyses. Most TCR sequences were seen very rarely across donors, but some public TCRs occurred in many. Reportedly, TCR beta sequences accurately predicted HLA-A and HLA-B alleles in most subjects.

V usage is TRBV6-1 and J usage is TRBJ2-7, with 8 bases fitting TRBD1. Sequencing used PBMCs. The origin of this receptor is a man between 18 and 35 years old in good health and CMV-seropositive. The CDR3 DNA sequence: TGTGCCAGCACCCCGGTAGGGACAGGATTGTACGAGCAGTACTTC. It yields the protein CASTPVGTGLYEQYF.